This T cell receptor beta chain stems from a study of T cells in tumors and immune-related adverse events (dated by TCRdb to about 2021). Of note for this clone: Its specific antigen is unknown. Base qualities are not at hand, and no much larger clone is one base apart.

In the paper's terms, the treatment or condition label means: nivolumab (PD-1 blockade) given before sampling. The DNeasy Blood and Tissue Kit was used to extract DNA from formalin-fixed paraffin-embedded specimens. Using the immunoSEQ assay, the TCR beta locus was amplified and sequenced, producing bulk TCR Vbeta CDR3 data. Under the source paper's analysis protocol: Non-productive CDR3s, sequences shorter than 7 amino acids, and those not starting with C or ending with F/W were excluded. Analysis was limited to specimens with at least 1000 reads, and clonotypes were defined at the amino acid level. Clonality was computed as 1 minus Pielou's evenness. Library sizes were equalized by abundance-weighted random subsampling with replacement, repeated 100 times to report 95% confidence intervals. Repertoire overlap was quantified using the Morisita overlap index, and the top 40 clones per specimen were examined for overlap with the irAE. The table comes from immuneACCESS by way of TCRdb, which keeps in-frame sequences with V and J called. Part of the clones is missing from these tables; in studies checked, under half for an unresolved V gene and the rest for unknown reasons. V and J calls and clone size are copied from that table; D and trimming were computed from the DNA. For this sample the table gives roughly 23,000 clones, of which 80% to 95% were detected only once. The ten largest clones take up 1.3% of the sample.

Trimming leaves V shorter by 2 bases and J shorter by 3 bases, with the junction holding 10 bases beyond the gene matches. Reading the germline V gene gives CDR1 MNHNS and CDR2 SASEGT. From cysteine to phenylalanine, the CDR3 is 16 amino acids long. This entry keeps only the CDR3 DNA: 48 bases, framed from base 1. Recombination linked TRBV6-1 to TRBJ2-7; 7 middle bases align to TRBD1. Specimen: lymph node tissue, collected from a patient treated with anti-PD-1 therapy. This sequence was found in a female donor with metastatic renal cell carcinoma. The base sequence is TGTGCCAGCAGTGAATCCCCGTGGCAGGGGGTCTACGAGCAGTACTTC. The resulting protein is CASSESPWQGVYEQYF.